The entry below gives a single T cell receptor (beta chain) sequence along with its context. Its specificity is unknown. Its ends do not fully match the called genes, so a read error is possible. The sample originates from a study of post-analysis software for immune sequencing data. The study's findings and limits: Five TRBV segments, TRBV5-6, TRBV5-1 and TRBV20-1 among them, were found more frequent in patients than controls.

Germline loops: CDR1 DFQATT, CDR2 SNEGSKA (reference sequence). This CDR3 is 13 amino acids long. cDNA libraries of TCR beta carried unique molecular identifiers. Using its own MiXCR run on the PCR reads, TCRdb lists one record per CDR3 protein. The data show 600,000 to 700,000 distinct CDR3 sequences, 59% seen once. The chain has TRBV20-1 and TRBJ2-1, with unresolved D. The source is a girl under 10 years old with multiple sclerosis. Sequenced sample: blood. In nucleotides, the CDR3 is TGCAGCGCTAGAGATACCCCTACACGGGAGCAGTTCTTC. Protein sequence: CSARDTPTREQFF.